This T cell receptor beta chain was observed in a study of blood T cell repertoires in COVID-19. Seattle patients were enrolled during active infection and followed longitudinally. Libraries were prepared by immunoSEQ multiplex PCR; TCRdb keeps only in-frame clonotypes and omits some of them. The table lists 350,000 to 450,000 clones, more than 70% of them singletons. The CDR3 is 15 residues long. Per germline, CDR1 LNHDA and CDR2 SQIVND (reference sequence). After removal of 5 bases from V and 2 bases from J, the junction contained 3 bases not matched to a gene. Sequencing was carried out using peripheral blood. The chain uses TRBV19 and TRBJ2-1, with 10 bases that match TRBD2. The sequence was collected from a woman in her fifties or sixties with COVID-19, enrolled during active disease. CDR3 residues: CASSLAGGTYNEQFF. CDR3 bases: TGTGCCAGTAGTTTAGCGGGGGGAACCTACAATGAGCAGTTCTTC.